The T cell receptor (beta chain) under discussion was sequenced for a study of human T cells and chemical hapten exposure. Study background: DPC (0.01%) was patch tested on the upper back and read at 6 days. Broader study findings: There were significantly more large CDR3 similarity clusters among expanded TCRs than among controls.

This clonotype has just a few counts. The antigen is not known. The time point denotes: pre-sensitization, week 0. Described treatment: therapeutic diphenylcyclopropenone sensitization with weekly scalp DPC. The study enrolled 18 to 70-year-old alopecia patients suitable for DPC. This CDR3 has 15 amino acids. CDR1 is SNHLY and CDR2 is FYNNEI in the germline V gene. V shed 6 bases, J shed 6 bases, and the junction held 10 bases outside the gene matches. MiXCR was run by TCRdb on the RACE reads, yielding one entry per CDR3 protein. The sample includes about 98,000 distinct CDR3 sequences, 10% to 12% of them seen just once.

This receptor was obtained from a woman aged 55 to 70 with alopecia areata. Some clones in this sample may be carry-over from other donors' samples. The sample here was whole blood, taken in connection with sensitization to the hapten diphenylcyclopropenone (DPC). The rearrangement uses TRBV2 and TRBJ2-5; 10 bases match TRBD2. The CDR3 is CASRDIGTSVQTQYF. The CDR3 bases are TGTGCCAGCAGAGACATCGGGACTAGCGTGCAGACCCAGTACTTC.